One sample yielded the 10 T cell receptor beta chains listed below, sequenced in a study of Ad26.COV2.S vaccination and SARS-CoV-2 variants. The data were produced by immunoSEQ multiplex PCR, yet TCRdb's version contains in-frame clones alone and is incomplete. The repertoire holds some 460,000 clones, with 89% as singletons. Sample treatment: roughly 19 received Ad26.COV2.S at low or high dose, single or two shots; about 5 received placebo; per-sample allocation not given. Collection of the samples took place on day 63 after the first injection of vaccine or placebo. The input for sequencing was peripheral blood, taken in a trial of Ad26.COV2.S vaccine versus placebo. The source of these receptors is a person aged 18 to 59 who received the Ad26.COV2.S COVID-19 vaccine or a placebo.

V usage is TRBV5-1 and J usage is TRBJ2-1, with D possibly TRBD2 on 6 matching bases. V shed 1 base and J shed 4 bases, with 15 bases lying between them. Germline V gene lookup returns CDR1 SGHRS and CDR2 YFSETQ. The CDR3 has 16 residues. DNA of the CDR3: TGCGCCAGCAGCTTGACTAGCAGGAACACTTACAATGAGCAGTTCTTC. It translates to CASSLTSRNTYNEQFF.

The chain recombines TRBV6-5 with TRBJ1-6; D remains unclear. CDR3 length: 15 amino acids. The ends were cut back, 6 bases at V and 2 bases at J, with 11 bases in the middle. CDR1 and CDR2 from the germline V gene are MNHEY and SVGAGI. In DNA form, the CDR3 reads TGTGCCAGCAGCCAAACAGCTACCTATAATTCACCCCTCCACTTT. It codes for CASSQTATYNSPLHF.

The rearrangement joins TRBV27 to TRBJ2-6; no clear D gene. Trimming took off 8 bases at V and 2 bases at J, with 13 bases between the two ends. The CDR3 extends over 15 amino acids. Germline values: CDR1 MNHEY, CDR2 SMNVEV (reference sequence). This chain's CDR3 is CASHPGLTGANVLTF. CDR3 nucleotide sequence: TGTGCCAGCCATCCAGGCCTGACTGGGGCCAACGTCCTGACTTTC.

The V and J genes are TRBV28 and TRBJ2-5; D may be TRBD1 (6 bases). The CDR3 consists of 16 residues. Germline CDR1 is MDHEN and CDR2 is SYDVKM. The V end was cut by 4 bases, the J end by 6 bases, with 21 bases between. The CDR3 coding sequence is TGTGCCAGCAGTTCTAGAACAGGGACCCCACAAAAGACCCAGTACTTC. Translating gives CASSSRTGTPQKTQYF.

The rearrangement links TRBV7-2 to TRBJ2-7; tentative D call: TRBD1 (5 bases). CDR1 SGHTA and CDR2 FQGNSA come from the germline V gene. CDR3 length equals 15 residues. The V end lost 1 base, the J end lost 4 bases, and 14 bases lay between the germline ends. CDR3 DNA sequence: TGTGCCAGCAGCTTAGTGAGGCAGGGTTTTTACGAGCAGTACTTC. Its protein is CASSLVRQGFYEQYF.

The chain employs TRBV5-1 and TRBJ2-6, with D tentatively TRBD2 (6 bases). This CDR3 contains 18 residues. With 0 bases removed from V and 2 bases from J, the gap between germline ends came to 15 bases. CDR1 and CDR2 (germline): SGHRS, YFSETQ. This CDR3 reads CASSLARDSHPGANVLTF. The CDR3 DNA is TGCGCCAGCAGCTTGGCCCGGGACTCTCACCCTGGGGCCAACGTCCTGACTTTC.

There are a few counts of this clone. The chain couples TRBV7-8 to TRBJ1-2; no definite D call. This CDR3 has 14 amino acids. Trimming cost V 7 bases and J 1 base, with 13 bases left between them. CDR1 and CDR2 from the germline V gene are SGHVS and FQNEAQ. The CDR3 here is CASTQAPFNYGYTF. DNA of the CDR3: TGTGCCAGCACCCAAGCCCCATTTAACTATGGCTACACCTTC.

The CDR3 nucleotides read TGTGCCAGCAGACCTCACCGGGACCGATATGAAAAACTGTTTTTT. Protein: CASRPHRDRYEKLFF. This chain joins TRBV6-5 and TRBJ1-4, with D possibly TRBD1 on 5 matching bases. Trimming took 6 bases from V and 6 from J, leaving 17 bases between them. This CDR3 contains 15 residues. Germline CDR1 and CDR2: MNHEY and SVGAGI.

The genes are TRBV29-1 and TRBJ2-3; D call uncertain. Trimming pared 7 bases from V and 6 bases from J, leaving 14 bases between. Germline V lookup: CDR1 SQVTM, CDR2 ANQGSEA. This CDR3 is 12 amino acids long. The CDR3 bases are TGCAGCGCCAAAGCTGGTGCGGATACGCAGTATTTT. It translates to CSAKAGADTQYF.

The V call is TRBV4-1, the J call TRBJ2-3, with TRBD2 matching over 10 bases. The J segment lost 6 bases and the V segment lost 1 base, leaving 16 bases of the junction unmatched. The CDR3 length is 19 residues. Germline CDR1 reads MGHRA; CDR2 reads YSYEKL. The CDR3 region is CASSQVTGLAPLRTDTQYF. The CDR3 bases are TGCGCCAGCAGCCAAGTTACGGGACTAGCGCCCCTCCGAACGGATACGCAGTATTTT.